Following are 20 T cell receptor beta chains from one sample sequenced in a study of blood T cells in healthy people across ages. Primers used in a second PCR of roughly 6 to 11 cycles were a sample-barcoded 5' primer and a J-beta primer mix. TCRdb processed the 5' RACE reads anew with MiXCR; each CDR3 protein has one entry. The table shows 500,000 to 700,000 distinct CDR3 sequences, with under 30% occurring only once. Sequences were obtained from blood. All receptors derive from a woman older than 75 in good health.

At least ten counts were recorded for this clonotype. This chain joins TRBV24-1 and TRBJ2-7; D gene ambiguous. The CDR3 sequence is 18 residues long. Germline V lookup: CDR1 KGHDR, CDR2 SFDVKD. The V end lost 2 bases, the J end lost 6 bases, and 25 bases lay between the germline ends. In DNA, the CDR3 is TGTGCCACCAGTGATTCATCGGGTTCCCTTTGGTTTACGGGCGAGCAGTACTTC. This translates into CATSDSSGSLWFTGEQYF.

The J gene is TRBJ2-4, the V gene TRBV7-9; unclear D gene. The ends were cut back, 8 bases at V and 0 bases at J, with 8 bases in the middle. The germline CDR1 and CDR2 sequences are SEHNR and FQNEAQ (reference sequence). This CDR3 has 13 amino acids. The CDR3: CASSSLAKNIQYF. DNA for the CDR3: TGTGCCAGCTCTTCACTAGCCAAAAACATTCAGTACTTC.

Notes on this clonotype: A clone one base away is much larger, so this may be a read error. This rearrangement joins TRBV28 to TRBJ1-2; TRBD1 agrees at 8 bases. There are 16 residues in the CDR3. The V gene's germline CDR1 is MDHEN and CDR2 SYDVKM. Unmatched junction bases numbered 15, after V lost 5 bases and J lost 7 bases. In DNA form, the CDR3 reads TGTGCCAGCAGTGCCACCCAGGGGGCTCATGTCTCTGGCTACACCTTC. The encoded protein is CASSATQGAHVSGYTF.

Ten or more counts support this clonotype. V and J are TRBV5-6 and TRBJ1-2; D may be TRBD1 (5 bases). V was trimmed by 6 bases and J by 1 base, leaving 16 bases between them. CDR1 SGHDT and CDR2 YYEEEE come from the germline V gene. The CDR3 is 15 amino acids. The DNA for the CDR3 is TGTGCCAGCACCCCGCAACTTGACAGTAACTATGGCTACACCTTC. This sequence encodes CASTPQLDSNYGYTF.

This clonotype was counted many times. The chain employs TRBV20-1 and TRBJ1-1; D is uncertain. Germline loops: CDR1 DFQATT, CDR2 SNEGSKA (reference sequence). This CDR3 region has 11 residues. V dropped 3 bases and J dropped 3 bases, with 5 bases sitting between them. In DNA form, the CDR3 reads TGCAGTGCTAGTTGGGACACTGAAGCTTTCTTT. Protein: CSASWDTEAFF.

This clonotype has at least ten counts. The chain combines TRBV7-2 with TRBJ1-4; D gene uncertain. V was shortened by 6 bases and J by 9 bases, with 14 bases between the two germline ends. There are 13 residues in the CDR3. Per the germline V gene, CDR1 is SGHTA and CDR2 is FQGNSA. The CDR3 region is CASSLGSTKKLFF. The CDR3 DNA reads TGTGCCAGCAGTCTGGGAAGTACTAAAAAACTGTTTTTT.

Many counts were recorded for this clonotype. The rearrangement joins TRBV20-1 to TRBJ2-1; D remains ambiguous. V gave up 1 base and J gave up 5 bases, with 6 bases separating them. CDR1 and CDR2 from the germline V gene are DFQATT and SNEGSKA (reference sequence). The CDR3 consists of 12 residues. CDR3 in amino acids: CSARGTNNEQFF. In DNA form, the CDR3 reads TGCAGTGCTAGAGGTACGAACAATGAGCAGTTCTTC.

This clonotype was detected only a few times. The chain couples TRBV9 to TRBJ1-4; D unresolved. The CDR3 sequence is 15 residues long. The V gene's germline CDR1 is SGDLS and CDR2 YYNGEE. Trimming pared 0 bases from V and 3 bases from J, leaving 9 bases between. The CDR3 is CASSVGPEANEKLFF. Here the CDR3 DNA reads TGTGCCAGCAGCGTAGGCCCGGAGGCTAATGAAAAACTGTTTTTT. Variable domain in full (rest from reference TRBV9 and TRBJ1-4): DSGVTQTPKHLITATGQRVTLRCSPRSGDLSVYWYQQSLDQGLQFLIQYYNGEERAKGNILERFSAQQFPDLHSELNLSSLELGDSALYFCASSVGPEANEKLFFGSGTQLSVL.

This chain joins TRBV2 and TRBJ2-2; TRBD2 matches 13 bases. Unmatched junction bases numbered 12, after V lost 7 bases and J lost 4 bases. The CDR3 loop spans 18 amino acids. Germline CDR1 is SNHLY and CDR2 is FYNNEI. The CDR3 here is CASTTGGGLAGATGELFF. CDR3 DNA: TGTGCCAGCACGACAGGGGGCGGACTAGCGGGGGCCACCGGGGAGCTGTTTTTT.

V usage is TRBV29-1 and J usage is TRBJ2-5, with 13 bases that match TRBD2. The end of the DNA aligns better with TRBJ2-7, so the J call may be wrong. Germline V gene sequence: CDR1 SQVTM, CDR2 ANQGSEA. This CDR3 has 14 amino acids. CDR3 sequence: CSVGGLAGMYEQYF. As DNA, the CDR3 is TGCAGCGTTGGGGGACTAGCGGGGATGTACGAGCAGTACTTC.

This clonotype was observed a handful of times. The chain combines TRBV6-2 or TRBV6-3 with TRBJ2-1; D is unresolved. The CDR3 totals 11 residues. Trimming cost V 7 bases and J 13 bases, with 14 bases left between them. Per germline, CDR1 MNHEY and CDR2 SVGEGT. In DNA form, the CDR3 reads TGTGCCAGCACGGGTGGTGAGACCCAGTTCTTC. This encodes CASTGGETQFF.

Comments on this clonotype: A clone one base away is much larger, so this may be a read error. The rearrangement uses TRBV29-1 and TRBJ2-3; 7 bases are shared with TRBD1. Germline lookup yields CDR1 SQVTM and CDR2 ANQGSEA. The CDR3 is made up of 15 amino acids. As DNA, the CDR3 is TGCAGCGTTGCCCAGGGACAGCAAATCACAGATGCGCAGTATTTT. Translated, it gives CSVAQGQQITDAQYF.

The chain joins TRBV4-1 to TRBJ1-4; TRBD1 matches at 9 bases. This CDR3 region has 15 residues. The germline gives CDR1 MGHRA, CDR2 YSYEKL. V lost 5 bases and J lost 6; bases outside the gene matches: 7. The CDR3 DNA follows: TGCGCCAGCAGCATTCGGGACAGGGAGGATGAAAAACTGTTTTTT. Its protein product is CASSIRDREDEKLFF.

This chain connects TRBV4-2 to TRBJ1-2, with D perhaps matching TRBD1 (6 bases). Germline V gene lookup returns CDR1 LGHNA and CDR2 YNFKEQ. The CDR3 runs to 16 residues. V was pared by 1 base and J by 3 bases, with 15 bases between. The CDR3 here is CASSQAGGQSHYGYTF. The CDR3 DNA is TGTGCCAGCAGCCAAGCCGGGGGGCAGTCCCACTATGGCTACACCTTC.

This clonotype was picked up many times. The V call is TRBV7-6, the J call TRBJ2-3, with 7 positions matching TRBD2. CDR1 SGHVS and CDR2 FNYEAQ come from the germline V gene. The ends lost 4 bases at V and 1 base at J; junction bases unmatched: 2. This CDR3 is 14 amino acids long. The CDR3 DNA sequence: TGTGCCAGCAGCTCCGGACTAGGCACAGATACGCAGTATTTT. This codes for CASSSGLGTDTQYF.

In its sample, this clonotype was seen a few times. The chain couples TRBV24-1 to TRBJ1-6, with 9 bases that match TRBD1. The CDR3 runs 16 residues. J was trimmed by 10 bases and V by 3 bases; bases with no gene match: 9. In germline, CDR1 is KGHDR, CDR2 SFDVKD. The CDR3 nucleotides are TGTGCCACCAGTGATCCACCGGGACAGGGAACGTCACCCCTCCACTTT. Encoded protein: CATSDPPGQGTSPLHF.

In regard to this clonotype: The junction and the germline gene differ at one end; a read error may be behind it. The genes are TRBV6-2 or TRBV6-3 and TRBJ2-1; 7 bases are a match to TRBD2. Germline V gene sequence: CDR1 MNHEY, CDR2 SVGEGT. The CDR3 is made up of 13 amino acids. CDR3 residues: CASGDAAGRLQFF. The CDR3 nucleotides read TGCGCCAGCGGCGACGCAGCGGGGAGGCTTCAGTTCTTC.

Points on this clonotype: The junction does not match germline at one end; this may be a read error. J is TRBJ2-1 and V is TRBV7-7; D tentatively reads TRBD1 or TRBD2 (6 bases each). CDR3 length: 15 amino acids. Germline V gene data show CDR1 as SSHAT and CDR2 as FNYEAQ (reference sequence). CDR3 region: CASSLGGQFGNEQFF. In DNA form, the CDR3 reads TGTGCTAGCAGCTTAGGGGGGCAGTTTGGCAATGAGCAGTTCTTC.

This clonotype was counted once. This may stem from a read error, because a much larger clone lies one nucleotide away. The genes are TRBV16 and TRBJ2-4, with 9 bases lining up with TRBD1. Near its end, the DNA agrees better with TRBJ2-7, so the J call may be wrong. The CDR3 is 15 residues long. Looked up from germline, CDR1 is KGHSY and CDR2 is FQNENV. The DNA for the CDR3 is TGTGCCGGCAGCCACCCTGTGGACAGGGGTAACGAGCAGTACTTC. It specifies CAGSHPVDRGNEQYF.

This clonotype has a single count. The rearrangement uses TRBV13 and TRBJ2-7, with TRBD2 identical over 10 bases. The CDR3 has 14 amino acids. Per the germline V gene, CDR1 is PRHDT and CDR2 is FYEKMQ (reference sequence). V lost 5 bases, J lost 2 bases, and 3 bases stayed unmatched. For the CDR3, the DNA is TGTGCCAGCAGCAAGCTAGCGGGAGCCTACGAGCAGTACTTC. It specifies CASSKLAGAYEQYF.